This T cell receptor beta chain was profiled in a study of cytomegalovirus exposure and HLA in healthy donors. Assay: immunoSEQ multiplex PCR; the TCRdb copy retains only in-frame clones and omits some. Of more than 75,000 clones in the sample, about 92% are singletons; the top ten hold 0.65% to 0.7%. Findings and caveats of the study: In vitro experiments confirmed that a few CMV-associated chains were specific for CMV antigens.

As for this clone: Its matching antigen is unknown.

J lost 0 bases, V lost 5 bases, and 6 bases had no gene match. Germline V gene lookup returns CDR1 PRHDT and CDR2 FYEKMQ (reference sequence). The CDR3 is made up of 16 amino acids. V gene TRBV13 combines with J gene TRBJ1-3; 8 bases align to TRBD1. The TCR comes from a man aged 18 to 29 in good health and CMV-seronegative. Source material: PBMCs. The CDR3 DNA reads TGTGCCAGCAGCGAGACAGGGGCTTCCTCTGGAAACACCATATATTTT. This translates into CASSETGASSGNTIYF. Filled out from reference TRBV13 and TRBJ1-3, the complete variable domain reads AAGVIQSPRHLIKEKRETATLKCYPIPRHDTVYWYQQGPGQDPQFLISFYEKMQSDKGSIPDRFSAQQFSDYHSELNMSSLELGDSALYFCASSETGASSGNTIYFGEGSWLTVV.